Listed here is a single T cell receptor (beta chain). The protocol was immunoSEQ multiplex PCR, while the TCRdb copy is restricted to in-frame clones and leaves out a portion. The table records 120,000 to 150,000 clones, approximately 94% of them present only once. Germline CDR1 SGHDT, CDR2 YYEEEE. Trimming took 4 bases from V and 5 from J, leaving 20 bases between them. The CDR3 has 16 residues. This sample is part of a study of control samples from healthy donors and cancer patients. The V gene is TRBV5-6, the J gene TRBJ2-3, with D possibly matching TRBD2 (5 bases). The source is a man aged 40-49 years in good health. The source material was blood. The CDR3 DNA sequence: TGTGCCAGCAGCATCCTCTGGAGCGGCCGTGGAGATACGCAGTATTTT. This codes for CASSILWSGRGDTQYF.